Below are 32 T cell receptor beta chains sequenced from a single sample in a study of cytomegalovirus exposure and HLA in healthy donors. The primer mix had 60 Vbeta and 13 Jbeta primers. Data came from immunoSEQ multiplex PCR; TCRdb stores just in-frame clones and leaves some out. This table holds around 150,000 clones, roughly 80% found once. The sequencing sample was made of PBMCs. Every receptor here comes from a male donor in good health and CMV-seronegative.

The chain couples TRBV7-2 to TRBJ1-1; 7 bases align to TRBD1. The J segment lost 1 base and the V segment lost 5 bases, leaving 10 bases of the junction unmatched. CDR3 length: 16 amino acids. Germline values: CDR1 SGHTA, CDR2 FQGNSA. The CDR3 DNA sequence: TGTGCCAGCAGCCGAATAGGGGGCGGCTGGAACACTGAAGCTTTCTTT. Translated: CASSRIGGGWNTEAFF. Together with reference TRBV7-2 and TRBJ1-1, the CDR3 gives the full variable domain: GAGVSQSPSNKVTEKGKDVELRCDPISGHTALYWYRQSLGQGLEFLIYFQGNSAPDKSGLPSDRFSAERTGGSVSTLTIQRTQQEDSAVYLCASSRIGGGWNTEAFFGQGTRLTVV.

The V gene is TRBV4-3, the J gene TRBJ2-6; TRBD1 might be the D (6 bases). Germline CDR1 reads LGHNA; CDR2 reads YSLEER. V was clipped by 0 bases and J by 3 bases, with 9 bases between them. The CDR3 covers 16 residues. The CDR3 DNA reads TGCGCCAGCAGCCAAGATCCCAGGGGTGGGGCCAACGTCCTGACTTTC. Amino acids: CASSQDPRGGANVLTF.

CDR3 in amino acids: CASSLEGQGAREQYF. In DNA form, the CDR3 reads TGTGCCAGCAGCCTCGAGGGACAGGGGGCGCGCGAGCAGTACTTC. The chain is built from TRBV5-5 and TRBJ2-5; TRBD1 matches at 12 bases. Gene TRBJ2-7 matches the end of the DNA better, so the J call may be wrong. Germline V gene lookup returns CDR1 SGHKS and CDR2 YYEKEE (reference sequence). The CDR3 sequence is 15 residues long.

The CDR3 region has the DNA TGCGCCAGCAGCTTGGAGGCGCCAAGGGAGGATTACAATGAGCAGTTCTTC. This encodes CASSLEAPREDYNEQFF. The V gene is TRBV5-1, the J gene TRBJ2-1; the D gene is possibly TRBD2 (6 bases). CDR1 and CDR2 (germline): SGHRS, YFSETQ. CDR3 length: 17 residues. Deletions cut 0 bases from V and 4 bases from J, with 17 bases between.

This clone was counted between two and nine times. V and J are TRBV15 and TRBJ2-2; 10 nucleotides match TRBD2. The CDR3 runs to 15 residues. Germline values: CDR1 LNHNV, CDR2 YYDKDF (reference sequence). V trimming: 0 bases; J trimming: 6 bases; junction bases outside the gene matches: 1. The CDR3 loop reads CATSRDLAGAGELFF. Here the CDR3 DNA reads TGTGCCACCAGCAGAGATCTAGCGGGAGCCGGGGAGCTGTTTTTT.

This clone has only a few counts. The chain combines TRBV21-1 with TRBJ2-7; the table assigns TRBD1, which was not confirmed against the DNA. TRBV21-1 is reported as a pseudogene. The CDR3 runs 12 residues. Here the CDR3 DNA reads TGTGCCAGCAGCAAACAGGGCTACGAGCAGTACTTC. Amino acid sequence: CASSKQGYEQYF.

V gene TRBV28 combines with J gene TRBJ2-2; no reliable D call. The V end lost 5 bases, the J end lost 0 bases, and 4 bases lay between the germline ends. Germline V CDR1 and CDR2: MDHEN, SYDVKM. The CDR3 consists of 13 residues. The CDR3 region is CASSPSNTGELFF. DNA of the CDR3: TGTGCCAGCAGTCCCTCGAACACCGGGGAGCTGTTTTTT.

This rearrangement joins TRBV2 to TRBJ2-3; 11 positions agree with TRBD2. The germline V gene has CDR1 SNHLY and CDR2 FYNNEI. The CDR3 consists of 14 residues. Trimming took 10 bases from V and 4 from J; bases not matched to a gene: 7. The CDR3 nucleotides are TGTGCCATCCCGACTAGCGGGGATTCAGATACGCAGTATTTT. Its translation is CAIPTSGDSDTQYF.

The CDR3 loop is CASSRVADTQYF. DNA of the CDR3: TGTGCCAGCAGTCGAGTCGCAGATACGCAGTATTTT. This chain uses TRBV27 with TRBJ2-3; D is unclear. CDR1 is MNHEY, CDR2 SMNVEV, per germline (reference sequence). Trimming took 5 bases from V and 4 from J, leaving 7 bases between them. The CDR3 consists of 12 residues.

The chain employs TRBV28 and TRBJ2-5; no firm D call. The germline V gene has CDR1 MDHEN and CDR2 SYDVKM. V shed 3 bases and J shed 5 bases, with 13 bases lying between them. The CDR3 sequence is 14 residues long. The DNA of the CDR3 is TGTGCCAGCAGTTTTGGCCCCGGGTGGGAGACCCAGTACTTC. Amino acid sequence: CASSFGPGWETQYF.

The gene calls are TRBV7-9 and TRBJ2-7; 7 positions agree with TRBD1. V lost 5 bases to trimming and J lost 4 bases; unmatched junction nucleotides: 11. The CDR3 has 15 amino acids. Germline assignment: CDR1 SEHNR and CDR2 FQNEAQ (reference sequence). The CDR3 reads CASSSRDSLKYEQYF. The CDR3, as DNA: TGTGCCAGCAGCAGCCGGGACAGCCTCAAATACGAGCAGTACTTC.

This clone was found a few times. V is TRBV10-3 and J is TRBJ2-1; 9 nucleotides align to TRBD1. CDR3 length: 16 amino acids. The V segment lost 4 bases and the J segment 3 bases; nucleotides outside the gene matches: 7. In germline, CDR1 is ENHRY, CDR2 SYGVKD. DNA of the CDR3: TGTGCCATCAGTGTGACTGGGACAGGGAGCTACAATGAGCAGTTCTTC. Its protein is CAISVTGTGSYNEQFF.

The rearrangement uses TRBV2 and TRBJ2-7; 7 bases line up with TRBD1. This CDR3 has 14 amino acids. Germline V CDR1 and CDR2: SNHLY, FYNNEI. V shed 7 bases and J 0 bases; nucleotides not matched to a gene: 6. The CDR3 loop is CASMQGVSSYEQYF. The DNA for the CDR3 is TGTGCCAGCATGCAGGGGGTGAGCTCCTACGAGCAGTACTTC.

The V gene is TRBV5-8, the J gene TRBJ2-2, with D maybe TRBD1 (6 bases). The CDR3 is 15 residues long. Per the germline V gene, CDR1 is SGHTS and CDR2 is YDEGEE. Trimming cost V 5 bases and J 6 bases, with 17 bases left between them. CDR3 in DNA: TGTGCCAGCAGGCTACAGGGTTTGAGACCCGGGGAGCTGTTTTTT. Translating it yields CASRLQGLRPGELFF.

The chain uses TRBV5-6 and TRBJ2-5, with 12 bases matching TRBD2. The J call may be wrong; the DNA end is better matched by TRBJ2-7. Germline CDR1 is SGHDT and CDR2 is YYEEEE. The CDR3 consists of 18 residues. The CDR3, as DNA: TGTGCCAGCAGCTTGACGTGGAAACTAGCGGGGGGCTCCTACGAGCAGTACTTC. Translation gives CASSLTWKLAGGSYEQYF.

This chain links TRBV5-4 with TRBJ1-2, with D maybe TRBD1 (6 bases). The CDR3 runs 15 residues. CDR1 is SGHNT and CDR2 is YYREEE in the germline V gene (reference sequence). Trimming took 1 base from V and 2 from J, leaving 12 bases between them. The CDR3 bases are TGTGCCAGCAGCTTGCTTTGGGGGGGCAACTATGGCTACACCTTC. Residues: CASSLLWGGNYGYTF.

The rearrangement joins TRBV7-6 to TRBJ2-1; TRBD2 matches 11 bases. CDR1 SGHVS and CDR2 FNYEAQ come from the germline V gene. The length of the CDR3 is 21 residues. Trimming took 5 bases from V and 0 from J; bases not matched to a gene: 18. The CDR3 spells CASSNYRKVAGGPGSYNEQFF. In nucleotides, the CDR3 is TGTGCCAGCAGCAACTATCGAAAGGTAGCGGGGGGGCCTGGCTCCTACAATGAGCAGTTCTTC.

V is TRBV10-3 and J is TRBJ2-6; a possible D gene is TRBD1 (6 bases). This CDR3 region has 13 residues. V was cut by 8 bases and J by 3 bases, with 8 bases left in between. CDR1 is ENHRY and CDR2 is SYGVKD in the germline V gene. CDR3 in amino acids: CAIPGDGANVLTF. CDR3 coding DNA: TGTGCCATCCCAGGGGATGGGGCCAACGTCCTGACTTTC.

The chain joins TRBV7-8 to TRBJ1-1, with no clear D. The CDR3 is 14 residues long. Germline assignment: CDR1 SGHVS and CDR2 FQNEAQ. V was shortened by 5 bases and J by 1 base, with 11 bases between the two germline ends. The CDR3 region is CASSRSGPNTEAFF. In nucleotides, the CDR3 is TGTGCCAGCAGCCGCTCGGGTCCGAACACTGAAGCTTTCTTT.

The rearrangement joins TRBV6-1 to TRBJ2-3, with D tentatively TRBD2 (6 bases). The CDR3 runs to 14 residues. CDR1 is MNHNS, CDR2 SASEGT, per germline. V was pared by 5 bases and J by 6 bases, with 15 bases between. The CDR3 DNA follows: TGTGCCAGCAGTTGGAGGGGCCGCATGGATACGCAGTATTTT. Amino acids: CASSWRGRMDTQYF.

This clone was found once. The chain couples TRBV6-5 to TRBJ2-7; 10 bases line up with TRBD2. CDR1 and CDR2 (germline): MNHEY, SVGAGI. The CDR3 is 15 amino acids. V lost 2 bases to trimming and J lost 5 bases; unmatched junction nucleotides: 6. The CDR3: CASSYETSGRHEQYF. As DNA, the CDR3 is TGTGCCAGCAGTTACGAGACTAGCGGGCGCCACGAGCAGTACTTC.

The chain has TRBV6-6 and TRBJ1-5; 8 bases line up with TRBD1. The V and J ends lost 2 bases and 5 bases, in that order; junction bases with no gene match: 8. Germline loops: CDR1 MNHNY, CDR2 SVGAGI (reference sequence). The CDR3 has 16 residues. For the CDR3, the DNA is TGTGCCAGCAGTTACGCCAGAGGACAGGGCCATCAGCCCCAGCATTTT. As protein: CASSYARGQGHQPQHF.

J is TRBJ1-5 and V is TRBV6-5; TRBD1 matches at 8 bases. The CDR3 consists of 15 residues. V was clipped by 7 bases and J by 1 base; unmatched bases: 6. The germline CDR1 and CDR2 sequences are MNHEY and SVGAGI. The CDR3 protein is CASTPDRGSNQPQHF. CDR3 nucleotides: TGTGCCAGCACCCCCGACAGGGGAAGCAATCAGCCCCAGCATTTT.

The table lists this clone with a few counts. The chain carries TRBV7-9 and TRBJ1-3; D not certain. V dropped 6 bases and J dropped 1 base, with 16 bases sitting between them. This CDR3 has 16 amino acids. The germline V gene has CDR1 SEHNR and CDR2 FQNEAQ (reference sequence). CDR3 loop: CASRLTGGGSGNTIYF. In DNA form, the CDR3 reads TGTGCCAGCAGACTAACTGGAGGAGGGTCTGGAAACACCATATATTTT. Together with reference TRBV7-9 and TRBJ1-3, the CDR3 gives the full variable domain: DTGVSQNPRHKITKRGQNVTFRCDPISEHNRLYWYRQTLGQGPEFLTYFQNEAQLEKSRLLSDRFSAERPKGSFSTLEIQRTEQGDSAMYLCASRLTGGGSGNTIYFGEGSWLTVV.

The genes are TRBV5-8 and TRBJ2-3; 11 bases are shared with TRBD2. J gave up 0 bases and V 4 bases, and 7 bases lay outside the gene matches. This CDR3 region has 17 residues. The germline V gene has CDR1 SGHTS and CDR2 YDEGEE. The CDR3 nucleotides are TGTGCCAGCAGCCAATCAGGGACTAGCGGTAGCACAGATACGCAGTATTTT. Its translation: CASSQSGTSGSTDTQYF.

This clone was seen just once. The CDR3 here is CAWTGSGTEAFF. The CDR3 nucleotides read TGTGCCTGGACAGGGTCTGGAACTGAAGCTTTCTTT. The rearrangement uses TRBV30 and TRBJ1-1; the D gene is possibly TRBD1 (5 bases). Trimming stripped 4 bases from V and 5 bases from J, with 11 bases between. This CDR3 has 12 residues. Germline V CDR1 and CDR2: GTSNPN, SVGIG (reference sequence).

J is TRBJ1-3 and V is TRBV30; D call uncertain. Trimming shortened V by 0 bases and J by 6 bases, and 3 bases separated the two germline ends. Germline V gene data show CDR1 as GTSNPN and CDR2 as SVGIG (reference sequence). The CDR3 consists of 11 residues. CDR3 DNA sequence: TGTGCCTGGAGTGTACAAAACACCATATATTTT. It translates to CAWSVQNTIYF.

The chain combines TRBV5-6 with TRBJ2-5, with a tentative D call TRBD2 (5 bases). CDR3 length equals 13 residues. Germline lookup yields CDR1 SGHDT and CDR2 YYEEEE. The germline V and J ends were trimmed by 1 base and 7 bases, with 11 bases remaining between them. CDR3 in amino acids: CASSLSWSGTQYF. In DNA, the CDR3 is TGTGCCAGCAGCTTGTCATGGAGCGGGACCCAGTACTTC.

Regarding this clone: A much larger clone lies a single base off, so this may be a read error. The chain carries TRBV11-1 and TRBJ2-5; no reliable D call. The J call may be incorrect, as the DNA end agrees better with TRBJ2-7. The CDR3 has 12 residues. Germline CDR1 reads SGHAT; CDR2 reads FQDESV (reference sequence). The CDR3 DNA sequence: TGTGCCAGCAGCTGGGCAGGCTACGAGCAGTACTTC. It translates to CASSWAGYEQYF.

J is TRBJ2-1 and V is TRBV4-2, with 12 bases lining up with TRBD2. Germline V gives CDR1 LGHNA, CDR2 YNFKEQ. This CDR3 is 16 amino acids long. V was clipped by 1 base and J by 4 bases; unmatched bases: 2. The CDR3 here is CASSQATSGSYNEQFF. CDR3 nucleotide sequence: TGTGCCAGCAGCCAAGCGACTAGCGGGAGTTACAATGAGCAGTTCTTC.

This clone was detected only a few times. The chain joins TRBV6-1 to TRBJ1-5; 8 nucleotides match TRBD1. Trimming removed 7 bases from V and 5 bases from J; junction bases left unmatched: 7. The CDR3 has 14 residues. Germline CDR1 reads MNHNS; CDR2 reads SASEGT. The CDR3 bases are TGTGCCAGCAATCCCCCAGGGGGCGATCAGCCCCAGCATTTT. Translated: CASNPPGGDQPQHF.

The chain combines TRBV20-1 with TRBJ2-5; 7 bases fit TRBD1. The last part of the DNA fits TRBJ2-7 better; the J call may be wrong. The germline V gene encodes CDR1 DFQATT and CDR2 SNEGSKA (reference sequence). The CDR3 has 11 amino acids. The CDR3 nucleotides read TGCAGTGCAAAGACAGGGCGCGAGCAGTACTTC. It translates to CSAKTGREQYF.